A single sample is the source of the 5 T cell receptor beta chains below, sequenced in a study of beta chain features in type 1 diabetes. General study results and limits: For Type 1 diabetes patients, all four CD4+ subsets carried TCRB CDR3s that were moderately but significantly shorter.

The antigens for these receptors are not known. The whole isolated RNA underwent reverse transcription, so sequencing captured expressed TCRB transcripts. TCRdb keeps only in-frame clones here, not all; method: immunoSEQ multiplex PCR. The sample lists 500,000 to 800,000 clones; roughly 12% were seen once. What was sequenced was naive CD4+ T cells from blood. These receptors were taken from a man under 40 with type 1 diabetes.

This clone has more than one count but fewer than ten. The CDR3 sequence is CASSPRGRGHLKFTDTQYF. CDR3 bases: TGTGCCAGCAGTCCGAGGGGCAGGGGGCATCTGAAATTCACAGATACGCAGTATTTT. The chain is built from TRBV27 and TRBJ2-3; TRBD1 matches at 8 bases. The CDR3 length is 19 residues. Germline V gene lookup returns CDR1 MNHEY and CDR2 SMNVEV (reference sequence). The junction had 18 bases not matched to a gene; V was cut back by 5 bases and J by 2 bases.

This clone came up a few times. The V gene is TRBV5-1, the J gene TRBJ1-1; D uncertain. There are 14 residues in the CDR3. Trimming shortened V by 5 bases and J by 3 bases, and 14 bases separated the two germline ends. Germline values: CDR1 SGHRS, CDR2 YFSETQ. CDR3 sequence: CASSSNPADTEAFF. The CDR3 DNA sequence: TGCGCCAGCAGTTCAAATCCGGCGGACACTGAAGCTTTCTTT. Filled out from reference TRBV5-1 and TRBJ1-1, the complete variable domain reads KAGVTQTPRYLIKTRGQQVTLSCSPISGHRSVSWYQQTPGQGLQFLFEYFSETQRNKGNFPGRFSGRQFSNSRSEMNVSTLELGDSALYLCASSSNPADTEAFFGQGTRLTVV.

This clone was observed a few times. The gene calls are TRBV7-2 and TRBJ2-7; D gene unclear. Germline V gene data show CDR1 as SGHTA and CDR2 as FQGNSA. The CDR3 has 15 amino acids. Trimming cost V 0 bases and J 3 bases, with 12 bases left between them. The CDR3 region is CASSLASLGSYEQYF. CDR3 bases: TGTGCCAGCAGCTTAGCCAGCCTAGGTAGCTACGAGCAGTACTTC. The variable domain in full, with the rest retrieved from reference TRBV7-2 and TRBJ2-7, is GAGVSQSPSNKVTEKGKDVELRCDPISGHTALYWYRQSLGQGLEFLIYFQGNSAPDKSGLPSDRFSAERTGGSVSTLTIQRTQQEDSAVYLCASSLASLGSYEQYFGPGTRLTVT.

The chain carries TRBV7-9 and TRBJ2-3; 7 nucleotides line up with TRBD1. CDR3 length: 14 residues. CDR1 and CDR2 from the germline V gene are SEHNR and FQNEAQ (reference sequence). V trimming: 4 bases; J trimming: 2 bases; junction bases outside the gene matches: 3. The CDR3 nucleotides are TGTGCCAGCAGCTACAGGGGCTTCACAGATACGCAGTATTTT. This translates into CASSYRGFTDTQYF. Based on the CDR3 plus reference TRBV7-9 and TRBJ2-3, the full variable domain is DTGVSQNPRHKITKRGQNVTFRCDPISEHNRLYWYRQTLGQGPEFLTYFQNEAQLEKSRLLSDRFSAERPKGSFSTLEIQRTEQGDSAMYLCASSYRGFTDTQYFGPGTRLTVL.

The CDR3 sequence is CASSALDREQFF. In DNA form, the CDR3 reads TGTGCCAGCAGCGCCTTGGACAGGGAGCAGTTCTTC. The genes are TRBV9 and TRBJ2-1; 7 bases are a match to TRBD1. The CDR3 runs to 12 residues. From germline, CDR1 is SGDLS and CDR2 YYNGEE. The junction had 4 bases not matched to a gene; V was cut back by 3 bases and J by 10 bases.